This is a list of T cell receptor beta chains from one sample in a study of blood T cell repertoires in COVID-19. Sequencing used immunoSEQ multiplex PCR; TCRdb keeps in-frame clones, though not all of them. The sample consists of 150,000 to 200,000 clones, around four fifths of them appearing once. The sample comprised peripheral blood. Every receptor here comes from an elderly woman with COVID-19, enrolled during active disease. The CDR3 runs from the conserved cysteine through the conserved F or W. Each record gives: clone size, D gene, V gene, J gene, CDR3 protein, CDR3 DNA. A D gene is named only where the DNA matches it firmly. The size entry is marked missing in some rows and otherwise reads once, few, many or a size class.

size: .
D: TRBD1
V: TRBV7-9
J: TRBJ1-2
CDR3: CASSGRQGLTPGYTF
DNA: TGTGCCAGCAGCGGAAGACAGGGGTTAACGCCTGGCTACACCTTC

size: .
D: .
V: TRBV10-3
J: TRBJ1-1
CDR3: CAISEGTRGRTLNTEAFF
DNA: TGTGCCATCAGTGAAGGCACAAGGGGCCGAACCCTGAACACTGAAGCTTTCTTT

size: .
D: .
V: TRBV2
J: TRBJ2-7
CDR3: CASTTDRSYEQYF
DNA: TGTGCCAGCACCACGGACAGATCCTACGAGCAGTACTTC

size: .
D: .
V: TRBV4-2
J: TRBJ2-7
CDR3: CASSQDFSRMDYEQYF
DNA: TGTGCCAGCAGCCAAGATTTCTCGCGGATGGACTACGAGCAGTACTTC

size: .
D: TRBD2
V: TRBV9
J: TRBJ2-1
CDR3: CASSARTSDEYYNEQFF
DNA: TGTGCCAGCAGCGCCCGGACTAGCGACGAATATTACAATGAGCAGTTCTTC

size: .
D: .
V: TRBV9
J: TRBJ1-2
CDR3: CASSGPGDTYGYTF
DNA: TGTGCCAGCAGCGGACCGGGAGACACTTATGGCTACACCTTC

size: .
D: TRBD1
V: TRBV4-2
J: TRBJ1-4
CDR3: CASSQAARGQSEKLFF
DNA: TGTGCCAGCAGCCAAGCGGCGAGGGGGCAGAGTGAAAAACTGTTTTTT

size: few
D: .
V: TRBV18
J: TRBJ1-1
CDR3: CASSPLDREAFF
DNA: TGTGCCAGCTCACCTCTGGACAGAGAAGCTTTCTTT

size: .
D: TRBD1
V: TRBV10-2
J: TRBJ2-7
CDR3: CASSEGQGAYEQYF
DNA: TGCGCCAGCAGTGAAGGGCAGGGGGCCTACGAGCAGTACTTC

size: .
D: .
V: TRBV18
J: TRBJ2-1
CDR3: CASSPDWAGNHNEQFF
DNA: TGTGCCAGCTCACCAGATTGGGCGGGGAATCACAATGAGCAGTTCTTC

size: .
D: .
V: TRBV6-5
J: TRBJ2-3
CDR3: CASSPGFSTDTQYF
DNA: TGTGCCAGCAGTCCAGGGTTTAGCACAGATACGCAGTATTTT

size: .
D: .
V: TRBV6-5
J: TRBJ1-5
CDR3: CASSYGGGTQPQHF
DNA: TGTGCCAGCAGTTACGGGGGGGGAACCCAGCCCCAGCATTTT

size: .
D: .
V: TRBV30
J: TRBJ2-3
CDR3: CAWSFGGATDTQYF
DNA: TGTGCCTGGAGTTTTGGTGGGGCCACAGATACGCAGTATTTT

size: .
D: .
V: TRBV19
J: TRBJ1-1
CDR3: CASSVQVMNTEAFF
DNA: TGTGCCAGTAGTGTACAGGTTATGAACACTGAAGCTTTCTTT

size: .
D: TRBD1
V: TRBV2
J: TRBJ1-6
CDR3: CASGMTGVSSPLHF
DNA: TGTGCCAGCGGGATGACAGGGGTTAGTTCACCCCTCCACTTT

size: .
D: TRBD2
V: TRBV5-1
J: TRBJ2-3
CDR3: CASSLGVLAGSDTQYF
DNA: TGCGCCAGCAGCTTAGGCGTACTAGCGGGATCGGATACGCAGTATTTT

size: .
D: TRBD1
V: TRBV9
J: TRBJ2-5
CDR3: CASSVDMPGQVVETQYF
DNA: TGTGCCAGCAGCGTAGATATGCCAGGACAGGTCGTGGAGACCCAGTACTTC

size: .
D: TRBD2
V: TRBV9
J: TRBJ2-5
CDR3: CASSVAVTSGERGTQYF
DNA: TGTGCCAGCAGCGTAGCCGTTACTAGCGGGGAACGGGGAACCCAGTACTTC

size: .
D: .
V: TRBV21-1
J: TRBJ2-1
CDR3: CASSKWGRGPFF
DNA: TGTGCCAGCAGCAAATGGGGCAGGGGACCGTTCTTC

size: .
D: .
V: TRBV5-1
J: TRBJ1-3
CDR3: CASSLAAGSSGNTIYF
DNA: TGCGCCAGCAGCTTGGCGGCGGGATCTTCTGGAAACACCATATATTTT

size: .
D: TRBD2
V: TRBV18
J: TRBJ2-7
CDR3: CASRQGLAVSYEQYF
DNA: TGTGCCAGCCGCCAGGGACTAGCGGTCTCCTACGAGCAGTACTTC

size: few
D: TRBD1
V: TRBV5-8
J: TRBJ1-5
CDR3: CASSLWQGGNQPQHF
DNA: TGTGCCAGCAGCTTGTGGCAGGGGGGCAATCAGCCCCAGCATTTT

size: .
D: TRBD2
V: TRBV4-2
J: TRBJ2-5
CDR3: CASSRQTSGAQETQYF
DNA: TGTGCCAGCAGCCGCCAGACTAGCGGGGCCCAAGAGACCCAGTACTTC

size: .
D: TRBD2
V: TRBV20-1
J: TRBJ2-7
CDR3: CSASLTSGFYEQYF
DNA: TGCAGTGCTAGTCTTACTAGCGGTTTCTACGAGCAGTACTTC

size: .
D: .
V: TRBV5-1
J: TRBJ2-3
CDR3: CASSLGRGSSTDTQYF
DNA: TGCGCCAGCAGCTTGGGTAGGGGGTCTAGCACAGATACGCAGTATTTT

size: .
D: .
V: TRBV6-2/TRBV6-3
J: TRBJ2-7
CDR3: CASSYSYRAYEQYF
DNA: TGTGCCAGCAGTTACTCGTACAGGGCCTACGAGCAGTACTTC

size: .
D: .
V: TRBV11-1
J: TRBJ1-2
CDR3: CASTLAQGGYGYTF
DNA: TGTGCCAGCACCCTCGCGCAGGGAGGCTATGGCTACACCTTC

size: .
D: TRBD1
V: TRBV10-3
J: TRBJ2-3
CDR3: CAINRQGGRTDTQYF
DNA: TGTGCCATCAATCGACAGGGGGGGCGCACAGATACGCAGTATTTT

size: .
D: .
V: TRBV7-2
J: TRBJ2-5
CDR3: CASSEGVQETQYF
DNA: TGTGCCAGCAGCGAGGGGGTTCAAGAGACCCAGTACTTC

size: .
D: .
V: TRBV18
J: TRBJ1-6
CDR3: CASSPWGGWDSPLHF
DNA: TGTGCCAGCTCACCATGGGGGGGCTGGGATTCACCCCTCCACTTT

size: .
D: TRBD2
V: TRBV28
J: TRBJ2-7
CDR3: CASSPPGTSFYEQYF
DNA: TGTGCCAGCAGTCCCCCCGGGACTAGCTTCTACGAGCAGTACTTC

size: .
D: TRBD2
V: TRBV5-8
J: TRBJ2-1
CDR3: CASSYVLAGFYNEQFF
DNA: TGTGCCAGCAGCTATGTCCTAGCGGGATTCTACAATGAGCAGTTCTTC

size: .
D: .
V: TRBV11-3
J: TRBJ1-1
CDR3: CASSAQGNTEAFF
DNA: TGTGCCAGCAGCGCTCAGGGAAACACTGAAGCTTTCTTT

size: .
D: TRBD2
V: TRBV7-8
J: TRBJ2-7
CDR3: CASSLTRTSAGYEQYF
DNA: TGTGCCAGCAGCTTAACACGGACTAGCGCAGGCTACGAGCAGTACTTC

size: .
D: TRBD1
V: TRBV29-1
J: TRBJ2-2
CDR3: CSVEGGYRGRPPGELFF
DNA: TGCAGCGTTGAAGGGGGCTATAGGGGGCGGCCCCCGGGGGAGCTGTTTTTT

size: .
D: TRBD1
V: TRBV2
J: TRBJ1-5
CDR3: CASSGQTGMGQPQHF
DNA: TGTGCCAGCAGTGGCCAGACAGGGATGGGTCAGCCCCAGCATTTT

size: few
D: TRBD2
V: TRBV6-2/TRBV6-3
J: TRBJ2-1
CDR3: CASSYLAGWNEQFF
DNA: TGTGCCAGCAGTTACCTAGCGGGGTGGAATGAGCAGTTCTTC

size: .
D: TRBD2
V: TRBV5-6
J: TRBJ2-7
CDR3: CASSSGLGWDYEQYF
DNA: TGTGCCAGCAGCTCCGGACTAGGCTGGGACTACGAGCAGTACTTC

size: .
D: TRBD2
V: TRBV27
J: TRBJ2-7
CDR3: CASSFSRLAFNEQYF
DNA: TGTGCCAGCAGTTTCTCTCGACTAGCGTTTAACGAGCAGTACTTC

size: .
D: TRBD2
V: TRBV9
J: TRBJ2-3
CDR3: CASSGLTTSIQDTQYF
DNA: TGTGCCAGCAGCGGACTCACGACTAGCATCCAAGATACGCAGTATTTT